The 27 T cell receptor beta chains below were found in one sample sequenced in a study of blood T cells in healthy people across ages (dated by TCRdb to the mid-2010s). Libraries came from 5' RACE. TCRdb shows the sequencer as Illumina HiSeq 2500. A second PCR of roughly 7 to 11 cycles was performed with a sample-barcoded 5' primer and a J-beta primer mix. TCRdb reprocessed the public reads (quality trimming at Q25 with fastp, clone calling with MiXCR) and kept in-frame beta chains. Every distinct CDR3 protein forms one entry, paired with its most common genes and DNA. The sample table records about 940,000 distinct CDR3 sequences; around 48% of these occur just once. Around 15% of the sample belongs to the ten largest clones. Input material: blood. These receptors came from a young man in good health.

This clonotype was seen only a few times. The chain has TRBV7-9 and TRBJ2-3, with unresolved D. Germline CDR1 and CDR2: SEHNR and FQNEAQ (reference sequence). The CDR3 totals 19 residues. V was trimmed by 3 bases and J by 4 bases, leaving 26 bases between them. CDR3 in amino acids: CASSFGPRQKKQTSDTQYF. CDR3 DNA sequence: TGTGCCAGCAGCTTTGGCCCCCGGCAAAAGAAGCAAACCTCAGATACGCAGTATTTT. The whole variable domain, filled in from reference TRBV7-9 and TRBJ2-3, reads DTGVSQNPRHKITKRGQNVTFRCDPISEHNRLYWYRQTLGQGPEFLTYFQNEAQLEKSRLLSDRFSAERPKGSFSTLEIQRTEQGDSAMYLCASSFGPRQKKQTSDTQYFGPGTRLTVL.

The table lists this clonotype with a few counts. The chain recombines TRBV5-1 with TRBJ1-5; 7 bases line up with TRBD1. V trimming: 0 bases; J trimming: 4 bases; junction bases outside the gene matches: 7. This CDR3 is built from 16 residues. Germline CDR1 reads SGHRS; CDR2 reads YFSETQ. DNA for the CDR3: TGCGCCAGCAGCTTGGAGGGACAGAGTAAGAATCAGCCCCAGCATTTT. This translates into CASSLEGQSKNQPQHF.

This clonotype was seen more than once but under ten times. The CDR3 reads CASNWGGYEQYF. Here the CDR3 DNA reads TGTGCCAGCAATTGGGGGGGCTACGAGCAGTACTTC. This chain uses TRBV12-3 or TRBV12-4 with TRBJ2-7; 7 positions match TRBD2. The CDR3 extends over 12 amino acids. Germline trimming cut 7 bases from V and 3 bases from J; bases unmatched to any gene: 3.

In this sample, this clonotype turned up many times. This chain joins TRBV12-3 or TRBV12-4 and TRBJ1-2, with 9 bases that match TRBD1. CDR3 length: 14 amino acids. Germline trimming cut 7 bases from V and 4 bases from J; bases unmatched to any gene: 7. The CDR3 here is CASIDRGGGYGYTF. For the CDR3, the DNA is TGTGCCAGCATCGACAGGGGGGGCGGCTATGGCTACACCTTC.

This clonotype has a count of ten or more. This chain links TRBV10-3 with TRBJ1-2; D gene uncertain. Per the germline V gene, CDR1 is ENHRY and CDR2 is SYGVKD. V was shortened by 4 bases and J by 3 bases, with 9 bases between the two germline ends. CDR3 length equals 13 residues. The CDR3 sequence is CAISVRTDYGYTF. The CDR3 bases are TGTGCCATCAGTGTACGGACCGACTATGGCTACACCTTC.

This clonotype was counted a few times. This sequence joins TRBV24-1 and TRBJ2-1; 7 bases match TRBD1. The CDR3 is 15 amino acids. Per germline, CDR1 KGHDR and CDR2 SFDVKD. V lost 0 bases, J lost 6 bases, and 4 bases stayed unmatched. CDR3 nucleotide sequence: TGTGCCACCAGTGATTTGATGACAGGGTCCAATGAGCAGTTCTTC. It translates to CATSDLMTGSNEQFF.

Concerning this clonotype itself: This may be a read error, as it is one base from a much larger clone. J is TRBJ2-7 and V is TRBV7-2; D may match TRBD1 or TRBD2 (5 bases each). The V gene lost 5 bases and the J gene lost 2 bases, with 13 bases spanning the gap. This CDR3 has 14 amino acids. CDR1 and CDR2 (germline): SGHTA, FQGNSA. CDR3 amino acids: CASSVTRGPYEQYF. The CDR3 nucleotides read TGTGCCAGCAGCGTAACTAGGGGCCCCTACGAGCAGTACTTC. The whole variable domain, remainder taken from reference TRBV7-2 and TRBJ2-7, is GAGVSQSPSNKVTEKGKDVELRCDPISGHTALYWYRQSLGQGLEFLIYFQGNSAPDKSGLPSDRFSAERTGGSVSTLTIQRTQQEDSAVYLCASSVTRGPYEQYFGPGTRLTVT.

The chain combines TRBV27 with TRBJ2-5; a weak D match, TRBD2 (5 bases). This CDR3 is 16 amino acids long. Germline V gene sequence: CDR1 MNHEY, CDR2 SMNVEV (reference sequence). Trimming shortened V by 2 bases and J by 1 base, and 14 bases separated the two germline ends. The CDR3 DNA reads TGTGCCAGCAGTTTAACCCAGGACTCCTCCCAAGAGACCCAGTACTTC. This sequence encodes CASSLTQDSSQETQYF.

This clonotype was recorded many times. The rearrangement joins TRBV29-1 to TRBJ2-7; possibly TRBD1 for D (6 bases). From germline, CDR1 is SQVTM and CDR2 ANQGSEA. The CDR3 has 12 amino acids. Trimming took 4 bases from V and 5 from J, leaving 12 bases between them. The CDR3 spells CSVVQGIHEQYF. CDR3 sequence (DNA): TGCAGCGTTGTACAGGGCATCCACGAGCAGTACTTC.

This chain joins TRBV20-1 and TRBJ1-1; 7 bases line up with TRBD1. Germline values: CDR1 DFQATT, CDR2 SNEGSKA (reference sequence). Trimming took 7 bases from V and 6 from J; bases not matched to a gene: 5. There are 11 residues in the CDR3. In nucleotides, the CDR3 is TGCAGTGGAACAGGGGACGCTGAAGCTTTCTTT. It yields the protein CSGTGDAEAFF.

Here the CDR3 DNA reads TGTGCCAGCAGAAGGGGGAGGGGAGATACGCAGTATTTT. Translating it yields CASRRGRGDTQYF. The chain is built from TRBV7-8 and TRBJ2-3, with D perhaps TRBD2 (7 bases). This CDR3 has 13 residues. The germline CDR1 and CDR2 sequences are SGHVS and FQNEAQ. V gave up 6 bases and J gave up 5 bases, with 12 bases separating them.

The chain joins TRBV5-1 to TRBJ1-2; tentatively, D is TRBD1 (5 bases). V was pared by 6 bases and J by 4 bases, with 10 bases between. CDR1 and CDR2 (germline): SGHRS, YFSETQ. The CDR3 is 12 amino acids. DNA for the CDR3: TGCGCCAGCACGACAGATTTCTATGGCTACACCTTC. Translation gives CASTTDFYGYTF.

The chain recombines TRBV7-6 with TRBJ2-7, with a weak D call TRBD1 (5 bases). This CDR3 region has 16 residues. Trimming took 6 bases from V and 5 from J, leaving 23 bases between them. Germline V gene lookup returns CDR1 SGHVS and CDR2 FNYEAQ. The CDR3 loop reads CASSFHWARGEHEQYF. The CDR3 DNA reads TGTGCCAGCAGTTTCCACTGGGCTAGGGGCGAGCACGAGCAGTACTTC.

The chain carries TRBV20-1 and TRBJ1-5, with TRBD1 matching 7 bases. V shed 8 bases, J shed 0 bases, and the junction held 7 bases outside the gene matches. CDR1 and CDR2 from the germline V gene are DFQATT and SNEGSKA (reference sequence). The CDR3 has 14 amino acids. The CDR3 is CSTQGTYSNQPQHF. CDR3 in DNA: TGCAGTACACAGGGGACGTATAGCAATCAGCCCCAGCATTTT.

The chain uses TRBV9 and TRBJ2-5; 7 nucleotides line up with TRBD2. V was clipped by 0 bases and J by 0 bases; unmatched bases: 2. Germline V gene lookup returns CDR1 SGDLS and CDR2 YYNGEE. The CDR3 is 15 residues long. CDR3 bases: TGTGCCAGCAGCGTAGCCGGGAGGTACCAAGAGACCCAGTACTTC. Encoded protein: CASSVAGRYQETQYF. Combining the CDR3 with reference TRBV9 and TRBJ2-5 gives the whole variable domain DSGVTQTPKHLITATGQRVTLRCSPRSGDLSVYWYQQSLDQGLQFLIQYYNGEERAKGNILERFSAQQFPDLHSELNLSSLELGDSALYFCASSVAGRYQETQYFGPGTRLLVL.

This clonotype was seen only once. The chain has TRBV30 and TRBJ1-1; D is undetermined. Germline CDR1 GTSNPN, CDR2 SVGIG (reference sequence). V was clipped by 2 bases and J by 1 base, with 11 bases between them. The CDR3 loop spans 14 amino acids. CDR3: CAWSPLRRNTEAFF. CDR3 nucleotides: TGTGCCTGGAGTCCCCTGAGAAGGAACACTGAAGCTTTCTTT. Combining the CDR3 with reference TRBV30 and TRBJ1-1 gives the whole variable domain SQTIHQWPATLVQPVGSPLSLECTVEGTSNPNLYWYRQAAGRGLQLLFYSVGIGQISSEVPQNLSASRPQDRQFILSSKKLLLSDSGFYLCAWSPLRRNTEAFFGQGTRLTVV.

The chain employs TRBV30 and TRBJ2-1, with D uncertain. Germline V gene data show CDR1 as GTSNPN and CDR2 as SVGIG (reference sequence). V was clipped by 0 bases and J by 0 bases, with 9 bases between them. The CDR3 runs 15 residues. The CDR3 DNA sequence: TGTGCCTGGAGTGTTGGAATGAGCTCCTACAATGAGCAGTTCTTC. Protein sequence: CAWSVGMSSYNEQFF.

DNA of the CDR3: TGCAGTGCTAGAGATCCTAGCGGGCACTACGAGCAGTACTTC. This gives the protein CSARDPSGHYEQYF. This chain joins TRBV20-1 and TRBJ2-4, with 8 bases identical to TRBD2. The J call is in doubt because the DNA end fits TRBJ2-7 better. The CDR3 contains 14 residues. The germline V gene encodes CDR1 DFQATT and CDR2 SNEGSKA (reference sequence).

This clonotype came up a few times. This chain connects TRBV29-1 to TRBJ2-3; D is undetermined. The CDR3 loop spans 10 amino acids. Germline-derived CDR1 and CDR2 are SQVTM and ANQGSEA. Trimming removed 2 bases at V and 3 bases at J, with 0 bases between. CDR3 nucleotides: TGCAGCGTTGAAACAGATACGCAGTATTTT. Translation: CSVETDTQYF.

Details on this clonotype: A read error may produce the germline difference seen at one junction end. The chain has TRBV7-2 and TRBJ2-6; D not resolved. Germline CDR1 and CDR2: SGHTA and FQGNSA. There are 18 residues in the CDR3. CDR3: CASSQGASSSSGANVLTF. The CDR3 DNA reads TGCGCCAGCAGCCAAGGTGCGAGTTCCTCCTCTGGGGCCAACGTCCTGACTTTC.

This clonotype was seen more than once but under ten times. DNA of the CDR3: TGCAGTGCTCGAGGGGCGCTTAATCAGCCCCAGCATTTT. As protein: CSARGALNQPQHF. The chain employs TRBV20-1 and TRBJ1-5; D may be TRBD1 (5 bases). Germline V gives CDR1 DFQATT, CDR2 SNEGSKA (reference sequence). The CDR3 totals 13 residues. V lost 5 bases to trimming and J lost 4 bases, with 12 bases between them.

This clonotype has just a few counts. The J gene is TRBJ2-4, the V gene TRBV6-6; no firm D call. Deletions cut 0 bases from V and 6 bases from J, with 9 bases between. The germline gives CDR1 MNHNY, CDR2 SVGAGI (reference sequence). The CDR3 runs to 14 residues. The CDR3 loop reads CASSYSAQPNIQYF. In DNA form, the CDR3 reads TGTGCCAGCAGTTACTCGGCACAGCCAAACATTCAGTACTTC.

The chain couples TRBV27 to TRBJ1-5; possibly TRBD1 for D (6 bases). The CDR3 sequence is 16 residues long. Trimming left V 2 bases short and J 3 bases short, with 14 bases between. The germline CDR1 and CDR2 sequences are MNHEY and SMNVEV (reference sequence). The CDR3 DNA sequence: TGTGCCAGCAGTTTAACGGGGGCAGGGAACAATCAGCCCCAGCATTTT. Translation: CASSLTGAGNNQPQHF.

This chain connects TRBV7-2 to TRBJ2-3, with TRBD2 as a possible D gene (5 bases). The CDR3 is 17 amino acids. Per the germline V gene, CDR1 is SGHTA and CDR2 is FQGNSA. With 4 bases removed from V and 4 bases from J, the gap between germline ends came to 21 bases. CDR3 nucleotides: TGTGCCAGCAGCTCCCACGGGATAGCGCGACGGTCAGATACGCAGTATTTT. Protein product: CASSSHGIARRSDTQYF. Full variable domain (missing parts from reference TRBV7-2 and TRBJ2-3): GAGVSQSPSNKVTEKGKDVELRCDPISGHTALYWYRQSLGQGLEFLIYFQGNSAPDKSGLPSDRFSAERTGGSVSTLTIQRTQQEDSAVYLCASSSHGIARRSDTQYFGPGTRLTVL.

The rearrangement links TRBV20-1 to TRBJ2-1, with D hard to call. The CDR3 totals 15 residues. Trimming took off 6 bases at V and 7 bases at J, with 22 bases between the two ends. In germline, CDR1 is DFQATT, CDR2 SNEGSKA (reference sequence). CDR3 DNA sequence: TGCAGTGCCCCCTTATCAATGGGCAGTAGGAATGAGCAGTTCTTC. Translating it yields CSAPLSMGSRNEQFF.

This chain connects TRBV20-1 to TRBJ2-3, with 9 bases identical to TRBD2. This CDR3 is built from 14 residues. Germline V gene sequence: CDR1 DFQATT, CDR2 SNEGSKA (reference sequence). Trimming removed 3 bases from V and 4 bases from J; junction bases left unmatched: 5. CDR3 loop: CSASAGGVADTQYF. The CDR3 coding sequence is TGCAGTGCTAGCGCGGGGGGGGTAGCAGATACGCAGTATTTT.

V gene TRBV30 combines with J gene TRBJ2-5; the match to TRBD2 covers 8 bases. Per germline, CDR1 GTSNPN and CDR2 SVGIG (reference sequence). Losses at the gene ends were 4 bases for V and 2 bases for J; bases not matched to a gene: 9. The CDR3 consists of 15 residues. The CDR3 protein is CAWTRVLAGQETQYF. The CDR3 DNA reads TGTGCCTGGACTAGGGTTCTAGCGGGTCAAGAGACCCAGTACTTC.